Listed here are 11 T cell receptor beta chains from one sample, sequenced in a study of T cell responses to AZD1222 COVID-19 vaccine. Clones were sequenced by immunoSEQ multiplex PCR, and TCRdb holds only the in-frame ones, with some missing. This sample has tens of thousands of clones, with 75% to 85% found just once. This specimen was peripheral blood, taken on day 0 of AZD1222 vaccination. Source of these receptors: an adult in good health.

The chain links TRBV5-1 to TRBJ1-6; 10 nucleotides match TRBD1. With V trimmed by 3 bases and J by 5 bases, 5 bases remained unmatched. This CDR3 is built from 16 residues. Germline assignment: CDR1 SGHRS and CDR2 YFSETQ. Written as DNA, the CDR3 is TGCGCCAGCAGCTCGGCCGGGACAGGGGATAATTCACCCCTCCACTTT. Translated, it gives CASSSAGTGDNSPLHF.

As DNA, the CDR3 is TGTGCCAGCAAACGTCCCAGGGACACCGGGGAGCTGTTTTTT. Protein sequence: CASKRPRDTGELFF. J is TRBJ2-2 and V is TRBV27, with D maybe TRBD1 (5 bases). This CDR3 is built from 14 residues. The ends were cut back, 7 bases at V and 3 bases at J, with 12 bases in the middle. Germline V gives CDR1 MNHEY, CDR2 SMNVEV (reference sequence).

The chain couples TRBV10-1 to TRBJ2-7; 9 nucleotides align to TRBD2. This CDR3 region has 20 residues. The trim removed 0 bases at V and 2 bases at J, leaving 17 bases unmatched. Germline CDR1 reads WNHNN; CDR2 reads SYGVQD (reference sequence). CDR3 DNA sequence: TGCGCCAGCAGTGAGTCCCCTCAGCTAGCGGGAAAAACGTTTCCCTACGAGCAGTACTTC. It is translated as CASSESPQLAGKTFPYEQYF.

The chain is built from TRBV5-6 and TRBJ1-6; a possible D gene is TRBD1 (5 bases). Per the germline V gene, CDR1 is SGHDT and CDR2 is YYEEEE. CDR3 length equals 16 residues. V was trimmed by 3 bases and J by 6 bases, leaving 16 bases between them. CDR3 nucleotide sequence: TGTGCCAGCAGCTCCCGAATGAGGGGTGCTAATTCACCCCTCCACTTT. Amino acid sequence: CASSSRMRGANSPLHF.

The chain recombines TRBV5-1 with TRBJ1-4; TRBD1 is a possible D gene (6 bases). CDR3 length: 14 residues. Germline V CDR1 and CDR2: SGHRS, YFSETQ. Trimming took off 2 bases at V and 8 bases at J, with 13 bases between the two ends. The DNA of the CDR3 is TGCGCCAGCAGCTTTGGCAGGGGAAAGGAAAAACTGTTTTTT. Its translation: CASSFGRGKEKLFF.

The chain is built from TRBV6-1 and TRBJ1-4; D is undetermined. Germline V gene lookup returns CDR1 MNHNS and CDR2 SASEGT. V lost 1 base, J lost 8 bases, and 8 bases lay in between. The CDR3 has 13 amino acids. In DNA, the CDR3 is TGTGCCAGCAGTGAAGTTTGGGTCGAAAAACTGTTTTTT. Its protein product is CASSEVWVEKLFF.

The V gene is TRBV30, the J gene TRBJ1-6; 8 nucleotides line up with TRBD1. The J segment lost 5 bases and the V segment lost 3 bases, leaving 3 bases of the junction unmatched. Germline V gene data show CDR1 as GTSNPN and CDR2 as SVGIG (reference sequence). The CDR3 totals 14 residues. CDR3 protein: CAWRETGDNSPLHF. CDR3 bases: TGTGCCTGGAGGGAGACAGGGGATAATTCACCCCTCCACTTT.

CDR3 sequence: CASRLGTGELFF. The DNA for the CDR3 is TGTGCCAGCAGGTTGGGGACCGGGGAGCTGTTTTTT. The chain has TRBV6-5 and TRBJ2-2; D is unclear. Deletions cut 6 bases from V and 5 bases from J, with 7 bases between. The CDR3 covers 12 residues. CDR1 is MNHEY and CDR2 is SVGAGI in the germline V gene.

The chain employs TRBV28 and TRBJ2-1; TRBD2 matches 7 bases. Germline assignment: CDR1 MDHEN and CDR2 SYDVKM. This CDR3 contains 12 residues. Germline trimming cut 8 bases from V and 6 bases from J; bases unmatched to any gene: 4. In DNA, the CDR3 is TGTGCCAGCGGGGGACTATCCAATGAGCAGTTCTTC. It is translated as CASGGLSNEQFF.

The chain is built from TRBV19 and TRBJ1-1, with 7 bases that match TRBD1. Trimming at V came to 7 bases and at J to 2 bases, leaving 13 bases not matched to a gene. The CDR3 contains 16 residues. The germline V gene encodes CDR1 LNHDA and CDR2 SQIVND (reference sequence). This chain's CDR3 is CASIPTGQILNTEAFF. The CDR3 nucleotides read TGTGCCAGTATCCCTACGGGACAGATATTAAACACTGAAGCTTTCTTT.

V gene TRBV20-1 combines with J gene TRBJ1-1; no definite D call. Germline V CDR1 and CDR2: DFQATT, SNEGSKA (reference sequence). The CDR3 spans 11 residues. V was shortened by 5 bases and J by 1 base, with 5 bases between the two germline ends. This CDR3 reads CSAYGNTEAFF. The CDR3 DNA reads TGCAGTGCTTATGGGAACACTGAAGCTTTCTTT.